This T cell receptor (beta chain) derives from a study of blood T cell repertoires in COVID-19. The assay was immunoSEQ multiplex PCR, and TCRdb's table has in-frame clones only and misses some. The table has just over 150,000 clones, 88% seen once. Looked up from germline, CDR1 is GTSNPN and CDR2 is SVGIG (reference sequence). The CDR3 spans 16 residues. The V gene lost 6 bases and the J gene lost 0 bases, with 18 bases spanning the gap. Sequenced sample: peripheral blood. The clonotype comes from a woman between 70 and 85 years old with acute or convalescent COVID-19. The chain carries TRBV30 and TRBJ1-3, with D uncertain. The DNA of the CDR3 is TGTGCCTGTAACCCCCTCCGTGCGAGCTCTGGAAACACCATATATTTT. Translation: CACNPLRASSGNTIYF.